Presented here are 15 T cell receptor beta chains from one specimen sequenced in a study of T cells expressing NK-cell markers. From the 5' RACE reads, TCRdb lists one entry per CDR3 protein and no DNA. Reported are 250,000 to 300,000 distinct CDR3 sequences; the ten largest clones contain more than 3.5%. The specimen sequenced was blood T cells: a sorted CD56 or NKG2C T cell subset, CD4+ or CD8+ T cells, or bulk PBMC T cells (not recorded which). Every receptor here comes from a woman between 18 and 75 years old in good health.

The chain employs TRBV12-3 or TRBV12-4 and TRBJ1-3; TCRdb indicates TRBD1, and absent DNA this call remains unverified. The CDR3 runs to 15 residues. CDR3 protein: CASRKGTGTGNTIYF.

The CDR3 loop is CASSERGLASYNEQFF. The chain links TRBV2 to TRBJ2-1; TCRdb proposes TRBD2, but this gene call is untestable without DNA. CDR3 size: 16 residues. The germline CDR1 and CDR2 sequences are SNHLY and FYNNEI.

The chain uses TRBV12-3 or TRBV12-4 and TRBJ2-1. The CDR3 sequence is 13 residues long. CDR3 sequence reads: CASSFGRINEQFF.

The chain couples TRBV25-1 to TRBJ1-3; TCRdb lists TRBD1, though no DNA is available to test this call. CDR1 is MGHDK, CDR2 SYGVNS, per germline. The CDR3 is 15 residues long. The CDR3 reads CASTPGRVSGNTIYF.

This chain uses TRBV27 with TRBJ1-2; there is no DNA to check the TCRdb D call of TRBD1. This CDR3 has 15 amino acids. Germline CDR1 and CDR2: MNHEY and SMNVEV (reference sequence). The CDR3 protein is CASSWSGTSNYGYTF.

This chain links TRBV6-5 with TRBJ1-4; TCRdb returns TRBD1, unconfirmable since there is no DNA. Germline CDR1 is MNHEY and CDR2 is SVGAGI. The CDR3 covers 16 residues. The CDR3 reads CASSSTGVIANEKLFF.

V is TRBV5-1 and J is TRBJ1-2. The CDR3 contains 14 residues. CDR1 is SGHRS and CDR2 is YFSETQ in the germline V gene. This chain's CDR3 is CASSLGLGEYGYTF. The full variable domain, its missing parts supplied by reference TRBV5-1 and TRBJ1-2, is KAGVTQTPRYLIKTRGQQVTLSCSPISGHRSVSWYQQTPGQGLQFLFEYFSETQRNKGNFPGRFSGRQFSNSRSEMNVSTLELGDSALYLCASSLGLGEYGYTFGSGTRLTVV.

The CDR3 protein is CASSSRRGGQDTQYF. The chain is built from TRBV7-2 and TRBJ2-3; TCRdb's D call, TRBD1, is unchecked because there is no DNA. Looked up from germline, CDR1 is SGHTA and CDR2 is FQGNSA. This CDR3 comprises 15 residues.

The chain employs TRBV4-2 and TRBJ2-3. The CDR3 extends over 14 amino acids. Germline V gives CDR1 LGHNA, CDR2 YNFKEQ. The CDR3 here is CASSMGLATDTQYF.

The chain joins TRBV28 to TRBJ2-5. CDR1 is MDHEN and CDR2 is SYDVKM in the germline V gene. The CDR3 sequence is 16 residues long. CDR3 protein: CASSLRILRVERDQYF.

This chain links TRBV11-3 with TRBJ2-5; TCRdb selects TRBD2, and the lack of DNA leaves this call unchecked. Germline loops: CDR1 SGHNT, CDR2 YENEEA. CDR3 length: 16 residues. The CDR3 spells CASSSKVLAGQETQYF.

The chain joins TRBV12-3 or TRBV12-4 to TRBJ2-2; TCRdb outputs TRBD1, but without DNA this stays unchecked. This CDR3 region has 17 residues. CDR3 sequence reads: CASSLGLAKPGAGELFF.

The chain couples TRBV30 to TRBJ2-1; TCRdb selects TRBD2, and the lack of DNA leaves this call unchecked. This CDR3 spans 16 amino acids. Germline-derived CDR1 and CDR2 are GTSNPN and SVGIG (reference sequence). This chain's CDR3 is CAWSVLLAVPYNEQFF.

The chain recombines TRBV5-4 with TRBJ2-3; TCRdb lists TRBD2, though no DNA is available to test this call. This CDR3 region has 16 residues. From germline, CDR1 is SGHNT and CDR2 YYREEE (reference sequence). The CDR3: CASSLGLAGAADTQYF. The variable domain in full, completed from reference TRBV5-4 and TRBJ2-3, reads ETGVTQSPTHLIKTRGQQVTLRCSSQSGHNTVSWYQQALGQGPQFIFQYYREEENGRGNFPPRFSGLQFPNYSSELNVNALELDDSALYLCASSLGLAGAADTQYFGPGTRLTVL.

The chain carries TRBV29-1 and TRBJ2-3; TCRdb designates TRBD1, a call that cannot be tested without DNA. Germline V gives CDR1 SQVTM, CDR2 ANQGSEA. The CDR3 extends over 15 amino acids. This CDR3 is CSVEGLTARTDTQYF.